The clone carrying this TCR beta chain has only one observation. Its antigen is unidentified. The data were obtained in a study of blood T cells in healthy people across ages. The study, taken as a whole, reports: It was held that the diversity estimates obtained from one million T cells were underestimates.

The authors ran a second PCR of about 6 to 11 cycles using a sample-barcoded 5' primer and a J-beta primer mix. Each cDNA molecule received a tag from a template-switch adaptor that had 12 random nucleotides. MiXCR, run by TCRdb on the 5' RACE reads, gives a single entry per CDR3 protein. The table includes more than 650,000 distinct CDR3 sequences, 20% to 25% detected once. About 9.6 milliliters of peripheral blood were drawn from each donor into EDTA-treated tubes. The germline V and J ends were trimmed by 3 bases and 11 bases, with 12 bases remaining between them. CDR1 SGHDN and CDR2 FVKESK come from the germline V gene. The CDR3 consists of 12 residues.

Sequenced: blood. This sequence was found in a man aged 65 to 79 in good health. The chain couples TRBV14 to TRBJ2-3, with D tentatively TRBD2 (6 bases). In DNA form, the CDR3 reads TGTGCCAGCAGCCAGGGCGGGGTGGGGCAGTATTTT. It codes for CASSQGGVGQYF.